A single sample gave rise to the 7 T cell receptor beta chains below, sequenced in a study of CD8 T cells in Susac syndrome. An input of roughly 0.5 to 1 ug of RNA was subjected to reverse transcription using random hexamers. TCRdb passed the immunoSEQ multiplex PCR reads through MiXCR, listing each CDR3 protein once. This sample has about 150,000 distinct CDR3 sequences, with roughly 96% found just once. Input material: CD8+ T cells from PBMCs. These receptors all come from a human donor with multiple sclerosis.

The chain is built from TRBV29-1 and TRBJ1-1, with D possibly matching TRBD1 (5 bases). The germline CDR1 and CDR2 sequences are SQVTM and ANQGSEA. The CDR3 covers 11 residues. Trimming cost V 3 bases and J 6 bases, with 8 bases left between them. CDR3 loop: CSVEGEAEAFF. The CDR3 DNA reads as TGCAGCGTTGAGGGGGAGGCTGAAGCTTTCTTT.

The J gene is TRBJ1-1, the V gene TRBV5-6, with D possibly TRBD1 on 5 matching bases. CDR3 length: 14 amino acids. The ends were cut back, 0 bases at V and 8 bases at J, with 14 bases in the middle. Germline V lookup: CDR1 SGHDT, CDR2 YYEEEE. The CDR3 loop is CASSLAGEREEAFF. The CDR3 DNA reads TGTGCCAGCAGCTTGGCGGGGGAGAGGGAAGAAGCTTTCTTT. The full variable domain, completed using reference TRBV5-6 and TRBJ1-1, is DAGVTQSPTHLIKTRGQQVTLRCSPKSGHDTVSWYQQALGQGPQFIFQYYEEEERQRGNFPDRFSGHQFPNYSSELNVNALLLGDSALYLCASSLAGEREEAFFGQGTRLTVV.

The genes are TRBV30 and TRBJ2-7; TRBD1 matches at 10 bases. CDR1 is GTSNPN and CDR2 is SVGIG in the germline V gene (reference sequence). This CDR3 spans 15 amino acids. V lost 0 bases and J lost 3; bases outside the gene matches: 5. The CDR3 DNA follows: TGTGCCTGGAGTGTAATGGGACAGGGGTTCTACGAGCAGTACTTC. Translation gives CAWSVMGQGFYEQYF.

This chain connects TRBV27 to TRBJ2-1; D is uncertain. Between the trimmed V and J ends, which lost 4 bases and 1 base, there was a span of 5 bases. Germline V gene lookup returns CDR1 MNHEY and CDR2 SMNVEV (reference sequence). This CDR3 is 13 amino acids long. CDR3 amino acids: CASSSWSYNEQFF. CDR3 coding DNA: TGTGCCAGCAGTTCATGGTCCTACAATGAGCAGTTCTTC.

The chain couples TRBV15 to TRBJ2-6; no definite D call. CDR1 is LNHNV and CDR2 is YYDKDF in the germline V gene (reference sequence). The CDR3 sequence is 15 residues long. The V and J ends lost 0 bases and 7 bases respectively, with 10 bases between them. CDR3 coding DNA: TGTGCCACCAGCAGAGAAAGGTCCCTAGCCAACGTCCTGACTTTC. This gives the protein CATSRERSLANVLTF. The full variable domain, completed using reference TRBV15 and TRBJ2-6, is DAMVIQNPRYQVTQFGKPVTLSCSQTLNHNVMYWYQQKSSQAPKLLFHYYDKDFNNEADTPDNFQSRRPNTSFCFLDIRSPGLGDTAMYLCATSRERSLANVLTFGAGSRLTVL.

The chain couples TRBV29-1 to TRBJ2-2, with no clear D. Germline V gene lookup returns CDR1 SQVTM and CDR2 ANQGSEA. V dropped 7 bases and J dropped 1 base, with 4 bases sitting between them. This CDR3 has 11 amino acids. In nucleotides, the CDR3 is TGCAGCGCCTTGAACACCGGGGAGCTGTTTTTT. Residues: CSALNTGELFF.

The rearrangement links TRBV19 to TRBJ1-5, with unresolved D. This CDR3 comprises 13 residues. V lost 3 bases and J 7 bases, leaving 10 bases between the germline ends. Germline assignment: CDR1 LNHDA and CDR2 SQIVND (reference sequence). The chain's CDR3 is CASSIGSRQPQHF. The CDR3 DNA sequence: TGTGCCAGTAGTATCGGGTCCAGACAGCCCCAGCATTTT.